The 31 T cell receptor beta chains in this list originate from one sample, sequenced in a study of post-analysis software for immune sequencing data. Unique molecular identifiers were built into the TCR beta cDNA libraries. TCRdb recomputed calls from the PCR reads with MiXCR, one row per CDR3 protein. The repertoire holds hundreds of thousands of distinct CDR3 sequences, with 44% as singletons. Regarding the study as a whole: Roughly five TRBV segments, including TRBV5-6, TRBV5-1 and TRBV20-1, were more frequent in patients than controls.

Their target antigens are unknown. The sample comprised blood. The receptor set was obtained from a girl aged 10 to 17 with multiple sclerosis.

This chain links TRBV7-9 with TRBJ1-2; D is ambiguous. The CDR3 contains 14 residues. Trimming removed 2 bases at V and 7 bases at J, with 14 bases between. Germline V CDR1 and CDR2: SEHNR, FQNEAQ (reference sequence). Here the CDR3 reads CASSLFGTAGGYTF. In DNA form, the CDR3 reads TGTGCCAGCAGCTTATTCGGAACAGCGGGTGGCTACACCTTC.

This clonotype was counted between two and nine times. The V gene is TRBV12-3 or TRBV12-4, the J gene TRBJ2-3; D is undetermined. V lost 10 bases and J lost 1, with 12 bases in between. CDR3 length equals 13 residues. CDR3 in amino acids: CATEIRGTDTQYF. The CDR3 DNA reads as TGTGCCACCGAGATTCGGGGCACAGATACGCAGTATTTT.

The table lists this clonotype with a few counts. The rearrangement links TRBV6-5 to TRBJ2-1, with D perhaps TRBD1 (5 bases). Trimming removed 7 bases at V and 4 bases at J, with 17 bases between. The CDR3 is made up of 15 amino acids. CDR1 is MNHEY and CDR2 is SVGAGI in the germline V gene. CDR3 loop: CASKRVRDRYNEQFF. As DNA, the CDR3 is TGTGCCAGCAAACGTGTCCGAGACAGATACAATGAGCAGTTCTTC.

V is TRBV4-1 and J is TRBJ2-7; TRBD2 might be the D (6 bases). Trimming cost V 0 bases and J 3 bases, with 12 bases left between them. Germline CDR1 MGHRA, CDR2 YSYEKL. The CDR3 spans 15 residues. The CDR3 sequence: CASSQEGRQDYEQYF. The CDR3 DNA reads TGCGCCAGCAGCCAAGAGGGGAGGCAGGACTACGAGCAGTACTTC.

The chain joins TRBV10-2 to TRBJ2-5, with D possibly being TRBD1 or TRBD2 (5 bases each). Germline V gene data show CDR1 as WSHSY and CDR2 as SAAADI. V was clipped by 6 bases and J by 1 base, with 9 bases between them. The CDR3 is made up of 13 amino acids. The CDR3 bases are TGCGCCAGCAGGGGACGGTCCCAAGAGACCCAGTACTTC. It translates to CASRGRSQETQYF.

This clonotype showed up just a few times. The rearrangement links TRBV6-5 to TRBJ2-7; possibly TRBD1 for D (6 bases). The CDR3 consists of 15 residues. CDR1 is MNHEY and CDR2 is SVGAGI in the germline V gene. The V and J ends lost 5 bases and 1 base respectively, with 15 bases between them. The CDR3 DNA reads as TGTGCCAGCAGTGCTTCCAGGGGTTTGTCCTACGAGCAGTACTTC. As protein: CASSASRGLSYEQYF.

CDR3 nucleotide sequence: TGTGCCTGGAGTGTCGGGACCGGGATAGAGACCCAGTACTTC. This codes for CAWSVGTGIETQYF. This chain connects TRBV30 to TRBJ2-5, with D perhaps TRBD1 or TRBD2 (5 bases each). V gave up 0 bases and J gave up 4 bases, with 12 bases separating them. CDR1 is GTSNPN, CDR2 SVGIG, per germline (reference sequence). The CDR3 runs 14 residues. Filled out from reference TRBV30 and TRBJ2-5, the complete variable domain reads SQTIHQWPATLVQPVGSPLSLECTVEGTSNPNLYWYRQAAGRGLQLLFYSVGIGQISSEVPQNLSASRPQDRQFILSSKKLLLSDSGFYLCAWSVGTGIETQYFGPGTRLLVL.

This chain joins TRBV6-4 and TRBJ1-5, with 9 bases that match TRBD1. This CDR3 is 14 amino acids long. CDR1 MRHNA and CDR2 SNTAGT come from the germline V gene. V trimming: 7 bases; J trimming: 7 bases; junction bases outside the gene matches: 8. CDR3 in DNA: TGTGCCAGCATACCGGGACAGGGAGGCCAGCCCCAGCATTTT. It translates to CASIPGQGGQPQHF.

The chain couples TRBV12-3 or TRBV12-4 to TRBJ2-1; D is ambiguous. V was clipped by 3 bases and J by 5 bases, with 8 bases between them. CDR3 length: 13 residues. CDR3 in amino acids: CASSLNGNNEQFF. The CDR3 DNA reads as TGTGCCAGCAGTTTGAACGGTAACAATGAGCAGTTCTTC.

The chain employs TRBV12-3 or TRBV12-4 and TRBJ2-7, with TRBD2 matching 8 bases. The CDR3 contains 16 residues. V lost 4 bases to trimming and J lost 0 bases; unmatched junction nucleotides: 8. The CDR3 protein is CASSSLAGLDSYEQYF. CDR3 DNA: TGTGCCAGCAGTTCCTTAGCGGGGTTAGACTCCTACGAGCAGTACTTC.

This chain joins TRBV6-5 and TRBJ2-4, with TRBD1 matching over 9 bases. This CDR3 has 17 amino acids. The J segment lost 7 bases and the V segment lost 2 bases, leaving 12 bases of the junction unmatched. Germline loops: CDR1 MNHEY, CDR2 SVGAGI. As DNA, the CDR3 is TGTGCCAGCAGTTACACCCGGGAACAGGGGGCTCCCAACATTCAGTACTTC. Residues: CASSYTREQGAPNIQYF.

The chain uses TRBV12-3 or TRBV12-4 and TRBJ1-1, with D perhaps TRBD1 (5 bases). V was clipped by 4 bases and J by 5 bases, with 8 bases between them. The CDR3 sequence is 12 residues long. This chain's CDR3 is CASSWGGTEAFF. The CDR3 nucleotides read TGTGCCAGCAGTTGGGGGGGTACTGAAGCTTTCTTT.

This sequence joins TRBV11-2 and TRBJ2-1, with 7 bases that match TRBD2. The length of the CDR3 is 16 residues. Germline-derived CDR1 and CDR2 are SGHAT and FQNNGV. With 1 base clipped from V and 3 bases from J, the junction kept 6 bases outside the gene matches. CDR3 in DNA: TGTGCCAGCAGCTTAGGCGTAGCGGGCTTCTACAATGAGCAGTTCTTC. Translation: CASSLGVAGFYNEQFF.

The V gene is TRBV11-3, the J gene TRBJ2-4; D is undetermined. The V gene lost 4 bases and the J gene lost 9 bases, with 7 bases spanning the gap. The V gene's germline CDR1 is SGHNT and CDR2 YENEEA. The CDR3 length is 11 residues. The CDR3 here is CASSSSSIQYF. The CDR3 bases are TGTGCCAGCAGCTCCTCGAGCATTCAGTACTTC.

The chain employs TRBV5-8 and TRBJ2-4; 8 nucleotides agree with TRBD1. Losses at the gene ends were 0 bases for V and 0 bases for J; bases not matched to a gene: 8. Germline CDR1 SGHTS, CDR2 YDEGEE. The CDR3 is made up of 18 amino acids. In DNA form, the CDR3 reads TGTGCCAGCAGCTTGGATTATCGGACAGGGATAGCCAAAAACATTCAGTACTTC. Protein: CASSLDYRTGIAKNIQYF.

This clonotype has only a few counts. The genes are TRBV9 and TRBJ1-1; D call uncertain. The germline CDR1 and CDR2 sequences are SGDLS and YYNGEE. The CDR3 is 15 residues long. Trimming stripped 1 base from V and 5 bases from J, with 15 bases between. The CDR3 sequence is CASSVFEGAGTEAFF. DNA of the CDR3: TGTGCCAGCAGCGTATTTGAGGGCGCGGGGACTGAAGCTTTCTTT.

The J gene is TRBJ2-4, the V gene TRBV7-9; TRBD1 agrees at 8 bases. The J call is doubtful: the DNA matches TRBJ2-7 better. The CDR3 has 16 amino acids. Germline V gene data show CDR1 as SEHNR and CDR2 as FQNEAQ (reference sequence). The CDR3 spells CASSLVGGGRGHEQYF. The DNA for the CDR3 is TGTGCCAGCAGCTTAGTCGGCGGCGGCAGGGGGCACGAGCAGTACTTC.

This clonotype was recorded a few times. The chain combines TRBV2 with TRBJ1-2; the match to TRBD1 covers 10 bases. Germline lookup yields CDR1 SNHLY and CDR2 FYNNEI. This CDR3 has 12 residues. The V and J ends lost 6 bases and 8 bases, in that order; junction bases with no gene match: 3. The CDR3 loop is CASRGDRGGYTF. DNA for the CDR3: TGTGCCAGCAGGGGGGACAGGGGAGGCTACACCTTC.

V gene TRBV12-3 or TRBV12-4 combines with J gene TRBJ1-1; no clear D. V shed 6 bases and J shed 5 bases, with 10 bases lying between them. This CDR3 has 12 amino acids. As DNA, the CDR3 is TGTGCCAGCAGCTCACTATGGACTGAAGCTTTCTTT. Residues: CASSSLWTEAFF.

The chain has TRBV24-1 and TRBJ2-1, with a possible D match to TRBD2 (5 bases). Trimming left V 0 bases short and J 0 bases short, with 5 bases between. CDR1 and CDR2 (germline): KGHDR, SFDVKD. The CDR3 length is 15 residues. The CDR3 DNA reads TGTGCCACCAGTGATTTGCGGGACTCCTACAATGAGCAGTTCTTC. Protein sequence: CATSDLRDSYNEQFF.

The CDR3 DNA is TGCAGCGTTGAGGGAGACAAACGCGGCTACGAGCAGTACTTC. It encodes CSVEGDKRGYEQYF. V and J are TRBV29-1 and TRBJ2-7; maybe TRBD2 (5 bases). Per germline, CDR1 SQVTM and CDR2 ANQGSEA. The CDR3 runs to 14 residues. V gave up 3 bases and J gave up 3 bases, with 15 bases separating them.

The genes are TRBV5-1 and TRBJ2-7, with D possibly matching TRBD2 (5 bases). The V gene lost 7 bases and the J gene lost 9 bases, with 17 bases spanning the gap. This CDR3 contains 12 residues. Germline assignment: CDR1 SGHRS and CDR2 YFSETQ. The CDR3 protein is CASHDRGSGQYF. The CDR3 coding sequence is TGCGCCAGCCATGACCGAGGGAGCGGGCAGTACTTC.

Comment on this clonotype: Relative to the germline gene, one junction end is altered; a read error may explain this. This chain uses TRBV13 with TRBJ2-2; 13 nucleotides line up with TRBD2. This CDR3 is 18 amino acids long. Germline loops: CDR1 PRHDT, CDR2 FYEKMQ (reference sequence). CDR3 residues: CASSLGLAGEGIHGELFF. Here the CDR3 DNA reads TGTGCCAGCAGCCTAGGACTAGCGGGAGAGGGGATTCACGGGGAGCTGTTTTTT.

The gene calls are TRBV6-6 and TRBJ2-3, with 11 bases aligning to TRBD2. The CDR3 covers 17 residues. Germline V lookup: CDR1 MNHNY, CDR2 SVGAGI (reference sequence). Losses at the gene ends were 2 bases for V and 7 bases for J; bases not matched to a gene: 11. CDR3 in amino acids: CASSYKPTSGSPNTQYF. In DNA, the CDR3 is TGTGCCAGCAGTTACAAACCTACTAGCGGGAGTCCTAATACGCAGTATTTT.

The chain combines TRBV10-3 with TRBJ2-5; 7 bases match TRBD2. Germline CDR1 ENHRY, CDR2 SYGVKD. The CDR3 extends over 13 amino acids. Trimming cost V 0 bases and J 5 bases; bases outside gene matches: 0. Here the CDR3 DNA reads TGTGCCATCAGTGAGTCAGCGGGGGAGACCCAGTACTTC. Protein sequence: CAISESAGETQYF.

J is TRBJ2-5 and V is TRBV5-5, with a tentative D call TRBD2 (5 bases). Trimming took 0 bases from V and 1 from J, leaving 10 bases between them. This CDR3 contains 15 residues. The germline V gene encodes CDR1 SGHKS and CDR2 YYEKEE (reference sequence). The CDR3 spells CASSLVASAQETQYF. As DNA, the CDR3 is TGTGCCAGCAGCTTGGTAGCGTCAGCCCAAGAGACCCAGTACTTC.

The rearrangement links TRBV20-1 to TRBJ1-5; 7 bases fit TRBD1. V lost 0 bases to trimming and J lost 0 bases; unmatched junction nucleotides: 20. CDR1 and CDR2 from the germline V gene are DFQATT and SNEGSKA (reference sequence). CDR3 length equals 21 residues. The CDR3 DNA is TGCAGTGCTAGAGATTACCAGGAATTGGGCCAGGGGGGTTATAGCAATCAGCCCCAGCATTTT. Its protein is CSARDYQELGQGGYSNQPQHF.

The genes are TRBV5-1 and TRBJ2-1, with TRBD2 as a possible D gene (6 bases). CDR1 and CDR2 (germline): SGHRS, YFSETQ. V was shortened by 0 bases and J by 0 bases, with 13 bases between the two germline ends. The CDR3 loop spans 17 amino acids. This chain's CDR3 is CASSLDPRGSSYNEQFF. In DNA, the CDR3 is TGCGCCAGCAGCTTGGATCCCCGGGGGAGCTCCTACAATGAGCAGTTCTTC.

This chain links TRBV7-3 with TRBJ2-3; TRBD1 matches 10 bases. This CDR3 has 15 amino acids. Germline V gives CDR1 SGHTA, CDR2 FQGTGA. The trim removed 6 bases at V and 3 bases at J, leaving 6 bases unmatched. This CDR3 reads CASSRTGGETDTQYF. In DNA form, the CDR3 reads TGTGCCAGCAGTCGGACAGGGGGGGAGACAGATACGCAGTATTTT.

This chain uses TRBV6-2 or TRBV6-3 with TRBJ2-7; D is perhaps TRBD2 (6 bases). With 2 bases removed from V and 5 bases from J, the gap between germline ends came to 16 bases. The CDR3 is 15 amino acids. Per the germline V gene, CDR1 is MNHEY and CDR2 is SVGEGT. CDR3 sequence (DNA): TGTGCCAGCAGTTACCCGCCTAGCGTCGTCCACGAGCAGTACTTC. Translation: CASSYPPSVVHEQYF.

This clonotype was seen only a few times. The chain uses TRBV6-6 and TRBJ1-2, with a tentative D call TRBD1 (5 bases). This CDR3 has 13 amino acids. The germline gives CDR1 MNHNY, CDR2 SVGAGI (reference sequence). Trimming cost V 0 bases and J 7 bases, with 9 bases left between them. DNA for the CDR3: TGTGCCAGCAGTTACTCTGAAGGGGTTGGCTACACCTTC. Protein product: CASSYSEGVGYTF.